These 8 T cell receptor beta chains share one sample of origin, sequenced in a study of blood T cell repertoires in COVID-19 (TCRdb year 2020). The library was obtained by the immunoSEQ multiplex PCR assay. In TCRdb, the immuneACCESS table is reduced to in-frame sequences with V and J assigned. These tables do not hold every clone; where another copy was compared, an unresolved V gene accounts for under half, and the others remain unexplained. The sample records 100,000 to 150,000 clones, about 70% of which are singletons. The ten largest clones take up 6% of the sample. Sequenced sample: peripheral blood. Every receptor here comes from a man older than 75 with COVID-19, enrolled during active disease.

This clone was recorded only once. The V call is TRBV5-1, the J call TRBJ2-5; TRBD2 is a possible D gene (5 bases). Germline V gene lookup returns CDR1 SGHRS and CDR2 YFSETQ. Trimming removed 6 bases at V and 5 bases at J, with 17 bases between. The CDR3 covers 14 residues. CDR3 in DNA: TGCGCCAGCACCCCTGGCCAAAGGAGGGAGACCCAGTACTTC. Its translation is CASTPGQRRETQYF.

This clone was found a few times. The chain joins TRBV3-1 (or the pseudogene TRBV3-2) to TRBJ1-5; the D gene is possibly TRBD1 (6 bases). Between the trimmed V and J ends, which lost 1 base and 0 bases, there was a span of 16 bases. CDR3 length equals 18 residues. Germline CDR1 reads LGHDT; CDR2 reads YNNKEL (reference sequence). CDR3 bases: TGTGCCAGCAGCCAAGTGTCTCAGGGGCCGAATAGCAATCAGCCCCAGCATTTT. Protein product: CASSQVSQGPNSNQPQHF.

The V gene is TRBV28, the J gene TRBJ1-1, with TRBD1 matching over 8 bases. Germline CDR1 reads MDHEN; CDR2 reads SYDVKM. This CDR3 region has 16 residues. Unmatched junction bases numbered 16, after V lost 9 bases and J lost 4 bases. The CDR3 here is CASQPRGRGAGTEAFF. The CDR3 coding sequence is TGTGCCAGTCAACCCAGGGGGCGCGGGGCGGGCACTGAAGCTTTCTTT.

The V and J genes are TRBV7-3 and TRBJ2-2; 10 bases are shared with TRBD1. Germline V CDR1 and CDR2: SGHTA, FQGTGA. J was trimmed by 1 base and V by 5 bases; bases with no gene match: 4. The CDR3 sequence is 16 residues long. DNA of the CDR3: TGTGCCAGCAGCCCGAGGACAGGGGGGAACACCGGGGAGCTGTTTTTT. Translation: CASSPRTGGNTGELFF.

The rearrangement links TRBV15 to TRBJ2-1; 10 bases line up with TRBD2. Losses at the gene ends were 8 bases for V and 9 bases for J; bases not matched to a gene: 7. Looked up from germline, CDR1 is LNHNV and CDR2 is YYDKDF (reference sequence). The CDR3 consists of 13 residues. The CDR3 sequence is CATAIAGGTEQFF. The CDR3 DNA reads as TGTGCCACCGCTATAGCGGGAGGAACTGAGCAGTTCTTC.

This chain uses TRBV28 with TRBJ1-2; D is unclear. The germline V gene encodes CDR1 MDHEN and CDR2 SYDVKM. The CDR3 is 13 residues long. V was clipped by 6 bases and J by 4 bases, with 12 bases between them. CDR3 in amino acids: CASRSSSVYGYTF. CDR3 nucleotide sequence: TGTGCCAGCAGAAGCTCTTCCGTCTATGGCTACACCTTC.

The chain carries TRBV5-1 and TRBJ2-7; 14 bases line up with TRBD2. Germline CDR1 SGHRS, CDR2 YFSETQ. V was clipped by 3 bases and J by 4 bases; unmatched bases: 3. The CDR3 spans 15 residues. CDR3 sequence: CASSYRTSGGYEQYF. Written as DNA, the CDR3 is TGCGCCAGCAGCTACAGGACTAGCGGGGGGTACGAGCAGTACTTC.

V and J are TRBV12-2 and TRBJ1-1; TRBD1 is the table's D call, not checked against the DNA. TRBV12-2 is designated a pseudogene. CDR3 length: 17 residues. DNA for the CDR3: TGTGCAAGTCGCGCCGGATACAGGGGGGACCTGAACACTGAAGCTTTCTTT. Its translation: CASRAGYRGDLNTEAFF.